This T cell receptor beta chain stems from a study of PD-1 blockade in classical Hodgkin lymphoma. Time point defined: cycle 4 day 1 (C4D1), after more than five weeks of nivolumab. Each and every patient relapsed after autologous stem cell transplantation, and patients got differing brentuximab vedotin exposure. The length of the CDR3 is 14 residues. Trimming stripped 3 bases from V and 4 bases from J, with 13 bases between. CDR1 is MNHNS and CDR2 is SASEGT in the germline V gene. The data were produced by immunoSEQ multiplex PCR, yet TCRdb's version contains in-frame clones alone and is incomplete. The data contain tens of thousands of clones, roughly 82% of them singletons.

The rearrangement links TRBV6-1 to TRBJ2-7, with D possibly TRBD2 on 5 matching bases. This TCR was recovered from a human donor with classical Hodgkin lymphoma. The sample here was peripheral blood mononuclear cells (PBMCs), taken before the fourth cycle of nivolumab. The CDR3 DNA reads TGTGCCAGCAGTGAGGGTAGAGGGAAATACGAGCAGTACTTC. It specifies CASSEGRGKYEQYF.